This TCR beta chain was profiled in a study of OX40 agonist ivuxolimab in advanced cancers. Data came from immunoSEQ multiplex PCR; TCRdb stores just in-frame clones and leaves some out. The sample includes under 25,000 clones, roughly 84% seen only once; the top ten take 25% to 30%. This CDR3 has 16 amino acids. Germline V CDR1 and CDR2: PRHDT, FYEKMQ (reference sequence). V lost 4 bases and J lost 2, with 15 bases in between. The receptor's source is an adult with an advanced solid tumor such as melanoma, head and neck, liver or kidney cancer. This sample comprised CD4+ or CD8+ T cells sorted from blood, obtained in a trial of the OX40 agonist ivuxolimab. V gene TRBV13 combines with J gene TRBJ2-1; D assignment may be TRBD1 or TRBD2 (5 bases each). The CDR3 loop is CASSSLGDGPYNEQFF. CDR3 DNA: TGTGCCAGCAGCTCCTTAGGGGACGGCCCCTACAATGAGCAGTTCTTC.